Shown below are 15 T cell receptor beta chains from a single sample sequenced in a study of T cell responses to AZD1222 COVID-19 vaccine. Only in-frame clones appear in the TCRdb table, and some are missing; sequencing was by immunoSEQ multiplex PCR. Of 90,000 to 110,000 clones in the sample, 75% to 90% were seen once. Sequenced here: peripheral blood, sampled on day 0 of AZD1222 vaccination. These receptor sequences come from an adult in good health.

The CDR3 is CASRARSGRYEQYF. As DNA, the CDR3 is TGTGCCAGCAGGGCTAGGAGCGGGAGGTACGAGCAGTACTTC. The rearrangement links TRBV27 to TRBJ2-7; 9 nucleotides align to TRBD2. In germline, CDR1 is MNHEY, CDR2 SMNVEV (reference sequence). Trimming removed 6 bases from V and 4 bases from J; junction bases left unmatched: 7. The length of the CDR3 is 14 residues.

The V and J genes are TRBV2 and TRBJ2-7; 8 bases are a match to TRBD2. Germline CDR1 is SNHLY and CDR2 is FYNNEI. The CDR3 spans 15 residues. After removal of 4 bases from V and 5 bases from J, the junction contained 10 bases not matched to a gene. This CDR3 is CASSGSREGLDEQYF. The CDR3 DNA follows: TGTGCCAGCAGTGGCTCCCGGGAGGGCCTAGACGAGCAGTACTTC.

The chain uses TRBV7-2 and TRBJ1-2; 8 positions match TRBD1. V was clipped by 5 bases and J by 6 bases; unmatched bases: 8. CDR3 length: 14 amino acids. Germline values: CDR1 SGHTA, CDR2 FQGNSA. The DNA for the CDR3 is TGTGCCAGCAGCCGCGGGGCAGGGGGCGATGGCTACACCTTC. It is translated as CASSRGAGGDGYTF.

The J gene is TRBJ2-7, the V gene TRBV28; D is possibly TRBD2 (5 bases). Germline CDR1 MDHEN, CDR2 SYDVKM. There are 18 residues in the CDR3. V lost 5 bases, J lost 6 bases, and 29 bases lay in between. The CDR3 spells CASSPHLNPGLRVGEQYF. The CDR3 nucleotides are TGTGCCAGCAGTCCCCACCTAAATCCGGGGTTAAGAGTAGGCGAGCAGTACTTC. The variable domain in full, with the rest retrieved from reference TRBV28 and TRBJ2-7, is DVKVTQSSRYLVKRTGEKVFLECVQDMDHENMFWYRQDPGLGLRLIYFSYDVKMKEKGDIPEGYSVSREKKERFSLILESASTNQTSMYLCASSPHLNPGLRVGEQYFGPGTRLTVT.

The chain has TRBV18 and TRBJ2-3, with TRBD1 matching 10 bases. V was pared by 2 bases and J by 6 bases, with 11 bases of the junction left unmatched. The CDR3 has 17 residues. Germline lookup yields CDR1 KGHSH and CDR2 LQKENI. CDR3 sequence (DNA): TGTGCCAGCTCACCAAGCGACAGGGGGCAAAGGCGGGATACGCAGTATTTT. Translated: CASSPSDRGQRRDTQYF. Full variable domain (remainder filled in from reference TRBV18 and TRBJ2-3): NAGVMQNPRHLVRRRGQEARLRCSPMKGHSHVYWYRQLPEEGLKFMVYLQKENIIDESGMPKERFSAEFPKEGPSILRIQQVVRGDSAAYFCASSPSDRGQRRDTQYFGPGTRLTVL.

The chain employs TRBV21-1 and TRBJ2-1. TRBV21-1 constitutes a pseudogene. The CDR3 length is 15 residues. The DNA of the CDR3 is TGTGCCAGCAGCAATACGAGGGGGGCCTACAATGAGCAGTTCTTC. This sequence encodes CASSNTRGAYNEQFF.

This chain uses TRBV30 with TRBJ2-7; D perhaps matches TRBD1 (5 bases). Trimming pared 3 bases from V and 3 bases from J, leaving 6 bases between. CDR3 length: 11 residues. The germline gives CDR1 GTSNPN, CDR2 SVGIG (reference sequence). The chain's CDR3 is CAWRQGYEQYF. The CDR3 region has the DNA TGTGCCTGGAGGCAGGGCTACGAGCAGTACTTC.

The chain uses TRBV30 and TRBJ1-2; 7 positions agree with TRBD1. Germline lookup yields CDR1 GTSNPN and CDR2 SVGIG (reference sequence). Trimming at V came to 4 bases and at J to 5 bases, leaving 1 base not matched to a gene. This CDR3 comprises 11 residues. The DNA for the CDR3 is TGTGCCTGGACAGGGGGGTATGGCTACACCTTC. Its translation: CAWTGGYGYTF. The variable domain in full, completed from reference TRBV30 and TRBJ1-2, reads SQTIHQWPATLVQPVGSPLSLECTVEGTSNPNLYWYRQAAGRGLQLLFYSVGIGQISSEVPQNLSASRPQDRQFILSSKKLLLSDSGFYLCAWTGGYGYTFGSGTRLTVV.

This clone was found a few times. The chain carries TRBV10-3 and TRBJ1-1, with TRBD1 as a possible D gene (6 bases). Trimming cost V 4 bases and J 4 bases, with 16 bases left between them. The germline gives CDR1 ENHRY, CDR2 SYGVKD. The CDR3 extends over 15 amino acids. CDR3 DNA sequence: TGTGCCATCAGTGGAGGACAGTTTGAGGGCACTGAAGCTTTCTTT. The encoded protein is CAISGGQFEGTEAFF.

V is TRBV28 and J is TRBJ2-5; D may correspond to TRBD1 or TRBD2 (6 bases each). V was clipped by 3 bases and J by 4 bases, with 9 bases between them. There are 13 residues in the CDR3. Looked up from germline, CDR1 is MDHEN and CDR2 is SYDVKM. CDR3 bases: TGTGCCAGCAGTTTCGGGGGCAGAGAGACCCAGTACTTC. This encodes CASSFGGRETQYF.

A single count supports this clone. The chain joins TRBV7-2 to TRBJ2-3; D remains unclear. Germline CDR1 reads SGHTA; CDR2 reads FQGNSA. Trimming took 4 bases from V and 5 from J, leaving 7 bases between them. This CDR3 region has 12 residues. The CDR3 here is CASSSQVDTQYF. In nucleotides, the CDR3 is TGTGCCAGCAGCTCCCAGGTAGATACGCAGTATTTT.

This chain connects TRBV7-8 to TRBJ1-2; 7 positions match TRBD1. Germline V gene data show CDR1 as SGHVS and CDR2 as FQNEAQ. V gave up 2 bases and J gave up 5 bases; unmatched junction bases: 11. There are 16 residues in the CDR3. The CDR3 DNA reads as TGTGCCAGCAGCTTACACAGGGGCTACAGTACATATGGCTACACCTTC. Its translation is CASSLHRGYSTYGYTF.

The chain links TRBV5-1 to TRBJ2-5; D gene ambiguous. The ends were cut back, 2 bases at V and 2 bases at J, with 7 bases in the middle. Germline V gene lookup returns CDR1 SGHRS and CDR2 YFSETQ. The CDR3 loop spans 13 amino acids. The CDR3 region is CASSFTAQETQYF. As DNA, the CDR3 is TGCGCCAGCAGCTTCACGGCGCAAGAGACCCAGTACTTC.

The chain uses TRBV28 and TRBJ1-5; possible D gene TRBD1, 5 bases. Trimming removed 3 bases from V and 9 bases from J, with 21 bases in between. The V gene's germline CDR1 is MDHEN and CDR2 SYDVKM. This CDR3 spans 16 amino acids. As DNA, the CDR3 is TGTGCCAGCAGTTTCCAATACCCCAGGGACCAGGGGCCCCAGCATTTT. It yields the protein CASSFQYPRDQGPQHF.

This chain joins TRBV7-8 and TRBJ1-2; 10 bases line up with TRBD1. Germline values: CDR1 SGHVS, CDR2 FQNEAQ. This CDR3 contains 15 residues. After removal of 4 bases from V and 7 bases from J, the junction contained 9 bases not matched to a gene. CDR3 protein: CASSSSRDRGSGYTF. DNA of the CDR3: TGTGCCAGCAGCTCAAGCCGGGACAGGGGATCTGGCTACACCTTC.